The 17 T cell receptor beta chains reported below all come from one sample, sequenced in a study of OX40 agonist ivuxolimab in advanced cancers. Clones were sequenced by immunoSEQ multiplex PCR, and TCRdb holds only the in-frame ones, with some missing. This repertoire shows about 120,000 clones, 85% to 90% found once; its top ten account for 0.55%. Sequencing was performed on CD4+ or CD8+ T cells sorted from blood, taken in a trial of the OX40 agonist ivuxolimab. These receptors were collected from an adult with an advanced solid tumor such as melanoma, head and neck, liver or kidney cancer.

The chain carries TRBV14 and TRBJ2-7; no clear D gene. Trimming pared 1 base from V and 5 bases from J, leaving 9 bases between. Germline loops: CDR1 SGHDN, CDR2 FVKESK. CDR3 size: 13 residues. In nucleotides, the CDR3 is TGTGCCAGCAGCCAAGCGGTGTTTCACGAGCAGTACTTC. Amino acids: CASSQAVFHEQYF.

The CDR3 region has the DNA TGTGCCAGCTCTGAGGGAGATACGCAGTATTTT. It encodes CASSEGDTQYF. The chain employs TRBV18 and TRBJ2-3, with D possibly being TRBD2 (5 bases). The germline V gene encodes CDR1 KGHSH and CDR2 LQKENI. The V gene lost 6 bases and the J gene lost 5 bases, with 6 bases spanning the gap. The CDR3 length is 11 residues.

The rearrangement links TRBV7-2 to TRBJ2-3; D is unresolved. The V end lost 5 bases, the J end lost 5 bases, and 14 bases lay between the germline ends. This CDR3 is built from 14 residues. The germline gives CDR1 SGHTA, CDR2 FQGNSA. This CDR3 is CASSLGPSQDTQYF. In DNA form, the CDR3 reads TGTGCCAGCAGCCTAGGTCCTTCGCAAGATACGCAGTATTTT.

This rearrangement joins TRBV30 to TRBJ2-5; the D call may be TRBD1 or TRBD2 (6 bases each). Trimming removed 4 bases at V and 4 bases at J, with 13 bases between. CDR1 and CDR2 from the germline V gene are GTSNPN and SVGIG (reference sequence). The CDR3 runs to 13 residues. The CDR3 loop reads CAWTLGGRETQYF. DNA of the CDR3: TGTGCCTGGACCTTGGGGGGCCGAGAGACCCAGTACTTC.

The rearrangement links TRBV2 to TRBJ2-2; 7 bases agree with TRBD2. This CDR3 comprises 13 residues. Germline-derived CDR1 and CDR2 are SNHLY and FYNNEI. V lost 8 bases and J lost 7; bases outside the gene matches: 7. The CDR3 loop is CASRDGGDGELFF. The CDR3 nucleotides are TGTGCCAGCCGAGATGGGGGGGACGGGGAGCTGTTTTTT. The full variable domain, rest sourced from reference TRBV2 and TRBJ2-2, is EPEVTQTPSHQVTQMGQEVILRCVPISNHLYFYWYRQILGQKVEFLVSFYNNEISEKSEIFDDQFSVERPDGSNFTLKIRSTKLEDSAMYFCASRDGGDGELFFGEGSRLTVL.

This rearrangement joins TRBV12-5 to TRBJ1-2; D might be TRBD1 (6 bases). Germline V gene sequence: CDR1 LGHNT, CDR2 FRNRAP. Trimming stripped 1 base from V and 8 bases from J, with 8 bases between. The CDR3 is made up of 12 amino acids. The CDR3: CASGLAGQGYTF. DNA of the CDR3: TGTGCTAGTGGTTTGGCCGGACAGGGCTACACCTTC.

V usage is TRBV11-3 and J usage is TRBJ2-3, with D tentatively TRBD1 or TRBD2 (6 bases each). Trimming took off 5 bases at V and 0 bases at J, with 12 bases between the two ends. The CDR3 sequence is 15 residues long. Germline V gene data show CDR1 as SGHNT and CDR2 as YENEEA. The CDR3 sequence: CASSPRGRSTDTQYF. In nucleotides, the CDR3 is TGTGCCAGCAGCCCCCGGGGGCGAAGCACAGATACGCAGTATTTT.

CDR3 coding DNA: TGTGCCAGCAGTTGGGGACAGGGAAATGAAAAACTGTTTTTT. This encodes CASSWGQGNEKLFF. The rearrangement uses TRBV7-9 and TRBJ1-4; 9 nucleotides match TRBD1. This CDR3 comprises 14 residues. Per germline, CDR1 SEHNR and CDR2 FQNEAQ (reference sequence). V lost 6 bases to trimming and J lost 5 bases; unmatched junction nucleotides: 4.

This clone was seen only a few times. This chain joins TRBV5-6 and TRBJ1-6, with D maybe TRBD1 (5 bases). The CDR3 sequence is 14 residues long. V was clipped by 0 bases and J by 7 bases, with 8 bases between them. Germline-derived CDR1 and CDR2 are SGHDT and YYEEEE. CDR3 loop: CASSLGQGNSPLHF. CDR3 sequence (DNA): TGTGCCAGCAGCTTGGGGCAGGGAAATTCACCCCTCCACTTT.

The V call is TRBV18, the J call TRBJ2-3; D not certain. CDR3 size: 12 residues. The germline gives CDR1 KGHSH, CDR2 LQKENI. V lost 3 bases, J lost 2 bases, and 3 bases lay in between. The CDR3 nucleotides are TGTGCCAGCTCACCCAACACAGATACGCAGTATTTT. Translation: CASSPNTDTQYF.

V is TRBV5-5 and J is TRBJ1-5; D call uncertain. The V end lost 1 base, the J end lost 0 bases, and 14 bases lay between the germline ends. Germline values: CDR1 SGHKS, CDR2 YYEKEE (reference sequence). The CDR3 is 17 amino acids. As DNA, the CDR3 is TGTGCCAGCAGCTTGCTATTAACACAGAATAGCAATCAGCCCCAGCATTTT. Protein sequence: CASSLLLTQNSNQPQHF.

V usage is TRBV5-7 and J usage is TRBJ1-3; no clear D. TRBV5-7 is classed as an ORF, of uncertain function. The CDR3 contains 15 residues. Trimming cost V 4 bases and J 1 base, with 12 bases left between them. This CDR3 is CASSTGLISGNTIYF. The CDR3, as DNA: TGTGCCAGCAGCACCGGACTGATATCTGGAAACACCATATATTTT.

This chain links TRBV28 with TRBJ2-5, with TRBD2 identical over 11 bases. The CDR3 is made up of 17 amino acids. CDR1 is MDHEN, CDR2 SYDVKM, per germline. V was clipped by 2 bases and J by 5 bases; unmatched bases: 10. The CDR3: CASSLNLAGGSPETQYF. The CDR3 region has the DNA TGTGCCAGCAGTTTAAACCTAGCGGGGGGATCCCCCGAGACCCAGTACTTC.

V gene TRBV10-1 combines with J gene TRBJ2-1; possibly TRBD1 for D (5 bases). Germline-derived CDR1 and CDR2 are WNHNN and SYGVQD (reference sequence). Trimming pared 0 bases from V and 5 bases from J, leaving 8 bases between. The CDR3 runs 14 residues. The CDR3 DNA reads TGCGCCAGCAGTGAGTCGGGCAGGGACAATGAGCAGTTCTTC. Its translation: CASSESGRDNEQFF.

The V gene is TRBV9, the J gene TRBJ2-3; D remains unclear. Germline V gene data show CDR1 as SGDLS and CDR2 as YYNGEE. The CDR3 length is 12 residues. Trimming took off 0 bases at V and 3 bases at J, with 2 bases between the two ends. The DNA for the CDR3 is TGTGCCAGCAGCGTAGGTACAGATACGCAGTATTTT. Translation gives CASSVGTDTQYF.

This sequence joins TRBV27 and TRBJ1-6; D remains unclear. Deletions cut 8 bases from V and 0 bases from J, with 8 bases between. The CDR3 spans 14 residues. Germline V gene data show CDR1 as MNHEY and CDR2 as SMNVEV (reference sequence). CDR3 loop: CASGQSSYNSPLHF. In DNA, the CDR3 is TGTGCCAGCGGCCAGAGCTCCTATAATTCACCCCTCCACTTT.

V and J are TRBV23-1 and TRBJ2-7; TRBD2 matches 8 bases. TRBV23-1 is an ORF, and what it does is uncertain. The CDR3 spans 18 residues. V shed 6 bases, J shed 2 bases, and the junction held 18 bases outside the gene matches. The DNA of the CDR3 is TGCGCCAGCAGCCAACGGGAGGGAAGGGAGGCAGGGCCCTACGAGCAGTACTTC. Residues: CASSQREGREAGPYEQYF.